The source of this T cell receptor (beta chain) is a study of regulatory T cells in long-lasting Graves disease. Library construction for TCR beta used iRepertoire HTBI primers and Arm-PCR of CDR3 regions. Per the authors' pipeline: Across samples, 55 to 75 TRBV and 12 to 15 TRBJ segments were found. From the multiplex PCR reads, TCRdb called clonotypes with MiXCR, one entry per CDR3 protein. TCRdb's processing, not the study's, gives the V and J calls here. The repertoire holds approximately 400,000 distinct CDR3 sequences, with roughly 20% as singletons. The sample holds many counts of this clonotype. Germline-derived CDR1 and CDR2 are MNHEY and SMNVEV (reference sequence). The CDR3 consists of 15 residues. Trimming cost V 3 bases and J 7 bases; bases outside gene matches: 6. Specified time point: persistent/refractory GD, antithyroid drugs over 5 years with positive TRAb. With RNA extracted from PBMCs as input, the TCR library was made.

V gene TRBV27 combines with J gene TRBJ2-7; 13 bases match TRBD2. The specimen was peripheral blood mononuclear cells (PBMCs), collected when the disease was refractory, from a patient treated with antithyroid drugs. This receptor was obtained from a woman aged 40 to 50 with Graves disease. The CDR3 here is CASSFTSGRVGEQYF. In DNA, the CDR3 is TGTGCCAGCAGTTTTACTAGCGGGAGGGTGGGGGAGCAGTACTTC.